This T cell receptor beta chain was found in a study of human T cells and chemical hapten exposure. Time point given: patch test 1, 2 weeks after DPC sensitization. Treatment indicated: therapeutic diphenylcyclopropenone sensitization with weekly scalp DPC. Unfractionated whole blood yielded the extracted total RNA. One entry per CDR3 protein results from TCRdb running MiXCR on the RACE reads. The table shows under 450,000 distinct CDR3 sequences, with about 4.4% occurring only once. This clonotype came up many times. Losses at the gene ends were 2 bases for V and 2 bases for J; bases not matched to a gene: 2. The germline gives CDR1 KGHDR, CDR2 SFDVKD. There are 15 residues in the CDR3.

V and J are TRBV24-1 and TRBJ1-1; 9 bases map to TRBD1. This sample comprised whole blood, obtained in connection with sensitization to the hapten diphenylcyclopropenone (DPC). This receptor was taken from a woman in her 50s with alopecia areata. Some clones in this sample may be carry-over from other donors' samples. In nucleotides, the CDR3 is TGTGCCACCAGTGATTCGACAGGGGGTAACACTGAAGCTTTCTTT. Protein sequence: CATSDSTGGNTEAFF.